The next 15 T cell receptor beta chains were all read from a single sample in a study of CD4 T cells in relation to SARS-CoV-2 and coronaviruses. Profiling relied on immunoSEQ multiplex PCR, and the TCRdb table lists in-frame clones only, not all of them. Of 15,000 to 25,000 clones in the sample, roughly four fifths were seen once. Before the COVID-19 pandemic, during about 2011-2019, CD4+ T cells were taken from unexposed donors. The cells were cultured for roughly 11 days before CD4+ T cells were isolated. Their specific antigens are unknown. Sequenced input: CD4+ T cells from PBMCs, cultured in vitro. Source of these receptors: a human donor in good health.

This clone occurred once. The chain carries TRBV19 and TRBJ1-2; maybe TRBD1 (5 bases). The germline V gene has CDR1 LNHDA and CDR2 SQIVND (reference sequence). This CDR3 has 16 residues. CDR3 region: CASYAGPDRPNYGYTF. The CDR3 DNA reads TGTGCGAGTTACGCGGGACCCGATCGTCCTAACTATGGCTACACCTTC.

The rearrangement joins TRBV7-9 to TRBJ1-2; D unclear. This CDR3 region has 12 residues. V lost 1 base and J 8 bases, leaving 8 bases between the germline ends. CDR1 and CDR2 from the germline V gene are SEHNR and FQNEAQ (reference sequence). The DNA of the CDR3 is TGTGCCAGCAGCTTAGTAGATCGGGGCTACACCTTC. It yields the protein CASSLVDRGYTF.

The V call is TRBV9, the J call TRBJ2-3, with D possibly matching TRBD2 (5 bases). From germline, CDR1 is SGDLS and CDR2 YYNGEE. Trimming removed 4 bases from V and 1 base from J, with 16 bases in between. The CDR3 contains 16 residues. The CDR3 loop is CASSPSMGRGTDTQYF. As DNA, the CDR3 is TGTGCCAGCAGCCCTTCGATGGGGAGAGGCACAGATACGCAGTATTTT.

This clone was seen a few times. CDR3 in amino acids: CASSENREGEQFF. The CDR3 nucleotides are TGTGCCAGCAGTGAGAACAGGGAGGGTGAGCAGTTCTTC. The J gene is TRBJ2-1, the V gene TRBV6-1; D perhaps matches TRBD2 (7 bases). This CDR3 region has 13 residues. The germline V gene encodes CDR1 MNHNS and CDR2 SASEGT. The V end was cut by 3 bases, the J end by 9 bases, with 12 bases between.

This chain connects TRBV2 to TRBJ2-1, with 9 bases lining up with TRBD1. The CDR3 length is 14 residues. Germline CDR1 reads SNHLY; CDR2 reads FYNNEI. The V segment lost 6 bases and the J segment 3 bases; nucleotides outside the gene matches: 3. CDR3 loop: CASSGQGFYNEQFF. In DNA form, the CDR3 reads TGTGCCAGCAGCGGACAGGGGTTCTACAATGAGCAGTTCTTC.

The V call is TRBV7-9, the J call TRBJ2-2; no definite D call. The V gene's germline CDR1 is SEHNR and CDR2 FQNEAQ (reference sequence). The CDR3 length is 14 residues. Between the trimmed V and J ends, which lost 1 base and 6 bases, there was a span of 9 bases. For the CDR3, the DNA is TGTGCCAGCAGCTTAGATGCGGTCCCCGGGGAGCTGTTTTTT. Its protein product is CASSLDAVPGELFF.

The chain has TRBV9 and TRBJ2-5, with TRBD1 matching over 11 bases. This CDR3 region has 16 residues. V gave up 4 bases and J gave up 1 base; unmatched junction bases: 6. Germline CDR1 reads SGDLS; CDR2 reads YYNGEE. CDR3 sequence: CASSRGTGGTQETQYF. The CDR3 coding sequence is TGTGCCAGCAGCCGCGGGACAGGGGGGACCCAAGAGACCCAGTACTTC.

V and J are TRBV6-5 and TRBJ2-7; 8 positions match TRBD2. The V gene end was trimmed by 6 bases and the J gene end by 4 bases; junction bases not matched to a gene: 11. The CDR3 spans 15 residues. CDR1 is MNHEY, CDR2 SVGAGI, per germline. In nucleotides, the CDR3 is TGTGCCAGCAGATTTACCCTACTAGCGGAATACGAGCAGTACTTC. Its protein is CASRFTLLAEYEQYF.

The chain employs TRBV7-3 and TRBJ1-1; a weak D match, TRBD1 (6 bases). The CDR3 totals 14 residues. Trimming took off 2 bases at V and 1 base at J, with 8 bases between the two ends. Germline loops: CDR1 SGHTA, CDR2 FQGTGA. This CDR3 is CASSLGGPNTEAFF. DNA of the CDR3: TGTGCCAGCAGCTTAGGGGGCCCGAACACTGAAGCTTTCTTT. The full variable domain, in which reference TRBV7-3 and TRBJ1-1 provide the parts outside the CDR3, is GAGVSQTPSNKVTEKGKYVELRCDPISGHTALYWYRQSLGQGPEFLIYFQGTGAADDSGLPNDRFFAVRPEGSVSTLKIQRTERGDSAVYLCASSLGGPNTEAFFGQGTRLTVV.

This clone was picked up one time. The gene calls are TRBV18 and TRBJ1-4, with a weak D call TRBD1 (5 bases). CDR1 and CDR2 from the germline V gene are KGHSH and LQKENI. Trimming took 3 bases from V and 5 from J, leaving 10 bases between them. The CDR3 is made up of 14 amino acids. The CDR3 loop reads CASSPKRGNEKLFF. The CDR3 nucleotides read TGTGCCAGCTCACCCAAGCGGGGGAATGAAAAACTGTTTTTT.

The V and J genes are TRBV25-1 and TRBJ1-2; D is ambiguous. This CDR3 contains 12 residues. V was pared by 5 bases and J by 8 bases, with 12 bases between. Per the germline V gene, CDR1 is MGHDK and CDR2 is SYGVNS. As DNA, the CDR3 is TGTGCCAGCAGTTTTGGAGGTCGAGGCTACACCTTC. Amino acid sequence: CASSFGGRGYTF.

This clone was detected only a few times. The chain uses TRBV2 and TRBJ1-5; TRBD1 agrees at 9 bases. In germline, CDR1 is SNHLY, CDR2 FYNNEI. This CDR3 has 14 residues. V was clipped by 4 bases and J by 5 bases; unmatched bases: 3. This CDR3 is CASSGTGGYQPQHF. CDR3 in DNA: TGTGCCAGCAGTGGCACAGGGGGCTATCAGCCCCAGCATTTT.

J is TRBJ1-6 and V is TRBV18, with TRBD1 matching over 9 bases. V dropped 3 bases and J dropped 7; count of bases not matched to a gene: 10. The CDR3 is 17 residues long. Germline loops: CDR1 KGHSH, CDR2 LQKENI. The CDR3 nucleotides read TGTGCCAGCTCACCTATAGCACCGGGACAGGGAAATTCACCCCTCCACTTT. Translation gives CASSPIAPGQGNSPLHF.

This chain connects TRBV5-4 to TRBJ1-2; 12 bases line up with TRBD1. The trim removed 4 bases at V and 7 bases at J, leaving 8 bases unmatched. Germline V gene data show CDR1 as SGHNT and CDR2 as YYREEE (reference sequence). The CDR3 runs 15 residues. The CDR3 coding sequence is TGTGCCAGCAGCCCGGCGGGACAGGGGGCCTTTGGCTACACCTTC. Protein sequence: CASSPAGQGAFGYTF.

In this sample, this clone turned up once. V and J are TRBV27 and TRBJ2-1, with 10 bases identical to TRBD2. CDR1 is MNHEY, CDR2 SMNVEV, per germline (reference sequence). The V gene end was trimmed by 7 bases and the J gene end by 6 bases; junction bases not matched to a gene: 9. The CDR3 runs 15 residues. CDR3 region: CASIMRAGGLNEQFF. DNA of the CDR3: TGTGCCAGCATCATGCGAGCGGGAGGGCTCAATGAGCAGTTCTTC.